This T cell receptor beta chain was sequenced during a study of blood T cell repertoires in COVID-19. Study at large: Spain, Italy and the United States supplied samples that represented acute and convalescent COVID-19.

Some clones are missing from TCRdb's copy, which holds only in-frame ones; the method was immunoSEQ multiplex PCR. The sample has around 450,000 clones; 70% to 90% are singletons. Trimming removed 3 bases from V and 0 bases from J; junction bases left unmatched: 4. Germline assignment: CDR1 MDHEN and CDR2 SYDVKM. The CDR3 consists of 15 residues. The clonotype comes from a woman under 30 with acute COVID-19. The J gene is TRBJ2-7, the V gene TRBV28; 8 bases align to TRBD2. The sample was PBMCs or T cells enriched from blood (not recorded which). Written as DNA, the CDR3 is TGTGCCAGCAGTTTGTCTAGCGGGTTCTCCTACGAGCAGTACTTC. Amino acids: CASSLSSGFSYEQYF. Filled out from reference TRBV28 and TRBJ2-7, the complete variable domain reads DVKVTQSSRYLVKRTGEKVFLECVQDMDHENMFWYRQDPGLGLRLIYFSYDVKMKEKGDIPEGYSVSREKKERFSLILESASTNQTSMYLCASSLSSGFSYEQYFGPGTRLTVT.